The clone carrying this T cell receptor (beta chain) was seen just once. The entry originates in a study of control samples from healthy donors and cancer patients. The table came from immunoSEQ multiplex PCR; TCRdb's copy has only in-frame clones and leaves some out. Here the sample spans about 120,000 clones, 93% being singletons. CDR3 length: 15 residues. V lost 4 bases to trimming and J lost 4 bases, with 16 bases between them. CDR1 and CDR2 (germline): LNHDA, SQIVND (reference sequence). Sequenced input: blood. This TCR derives from a young man in good health. The chain uses TRBV19 and TRBJ1-1; D is unclear. CDR3 bases: TGTGCCAGTAGTAGGGTGGCGAATTTAGGCACTGAAGCTTTCTTT. Amino acids: CASSRVANLGTEAFF.